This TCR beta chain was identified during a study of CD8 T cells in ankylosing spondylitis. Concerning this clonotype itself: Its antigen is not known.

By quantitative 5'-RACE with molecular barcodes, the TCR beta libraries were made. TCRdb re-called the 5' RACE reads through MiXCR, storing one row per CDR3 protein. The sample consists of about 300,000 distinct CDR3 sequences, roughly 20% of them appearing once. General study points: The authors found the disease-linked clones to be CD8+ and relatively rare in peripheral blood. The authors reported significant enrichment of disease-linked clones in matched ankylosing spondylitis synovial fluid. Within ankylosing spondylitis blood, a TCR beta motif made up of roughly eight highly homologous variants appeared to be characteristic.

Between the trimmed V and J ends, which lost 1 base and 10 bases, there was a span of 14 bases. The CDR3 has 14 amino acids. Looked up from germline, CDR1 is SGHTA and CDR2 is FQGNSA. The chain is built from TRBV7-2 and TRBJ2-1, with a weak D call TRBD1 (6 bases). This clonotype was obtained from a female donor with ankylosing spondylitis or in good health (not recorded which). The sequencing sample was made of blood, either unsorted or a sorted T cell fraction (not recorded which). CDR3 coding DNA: TGTGCCAGCAGCTTAGGGGGGCCTACTCCCGAGCAGTTCTTC. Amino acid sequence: CASSLGGPTPEQFF.